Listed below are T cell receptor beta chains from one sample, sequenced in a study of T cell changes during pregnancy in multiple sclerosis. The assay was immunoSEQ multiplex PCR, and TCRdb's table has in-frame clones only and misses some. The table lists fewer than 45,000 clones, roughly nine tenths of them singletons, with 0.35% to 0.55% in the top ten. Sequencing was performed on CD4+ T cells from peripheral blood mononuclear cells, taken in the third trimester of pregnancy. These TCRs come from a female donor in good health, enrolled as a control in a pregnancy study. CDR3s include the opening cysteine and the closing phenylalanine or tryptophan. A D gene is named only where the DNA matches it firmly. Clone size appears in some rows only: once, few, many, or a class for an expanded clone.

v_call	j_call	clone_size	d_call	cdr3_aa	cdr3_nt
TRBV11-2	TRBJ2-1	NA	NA	CASGPRRGYGEQFF	TGTGCCAGCGGCCCCCGGCGGGGCTACGGTGAGCAGTTCTTC
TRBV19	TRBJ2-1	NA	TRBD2	CASSFPTSGIYNEQFF	TGTGCCAGTAGTTTCCCGACTAGCGGGATCTACAATGAGCAGTTCTTC
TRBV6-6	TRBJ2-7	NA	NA	CASSYPVNRAGEQYF	TGTGCCAGCAGTTACCCGGTCAACAGGGCGGGCGAGCAGTACTTC
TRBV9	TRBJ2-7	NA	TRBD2	CASSVEVRTSGNHEQYF	TGTGCCAGCAGCGTAGAGGTCAGGACTAGCGGGAACCACGAGCAGTACTTC
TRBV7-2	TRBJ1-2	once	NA	CASSSGGYQHGYTF	TGTGCCAGCAGCTCCGGGGGTTATCAGCATGGCTACACCTTC
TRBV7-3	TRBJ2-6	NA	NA	CASSLGAGVIGANVLTF	TGTGCCAGCAGCTTAGGGGCAGGGGTGATTGGGGCCAACGTCCTGACTTTC
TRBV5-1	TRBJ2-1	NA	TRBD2	CASSLRSQAGAGNEQFF	TGCGCCAGCAGCTTGAGATCACAAGCGGGAGCTGGCAATGAGCAGTTCTTC
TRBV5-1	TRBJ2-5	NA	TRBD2	CASSLAGGETQYF	TGCGCCAGCAGCTTGGCCGGGGGGGAGACCCAGTACTTC
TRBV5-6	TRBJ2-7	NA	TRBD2	CASSLAGGIGYYEQYF	TGTGCCAGCAGCTTGGCGGGGGGTATAGGGTACTACGAGCAGTACTTC
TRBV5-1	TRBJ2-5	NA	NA	CASSLVVGPETQYF	TGCGCCAGCAGCTTGGTAGTGGGGCCAGAGACCCAGTACTTC
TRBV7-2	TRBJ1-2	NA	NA	CASSRPGGTNYGYTF	TGTGCCAGCAGCCGCCCCGGGGGGACTAACTATGGCTACACCTTC
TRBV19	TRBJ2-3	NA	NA	CASSRGGGRDTQYF	TGTGCCAGTAGTAGAGGCGGAGGGCGAGATACGCAGTATTTT
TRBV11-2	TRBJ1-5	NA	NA	CASSSSSDSMNQPQHF	TGTGCCAGCAGCTCTTCCTCGGACAGTATGAATCAGCCCCAGCATTTT
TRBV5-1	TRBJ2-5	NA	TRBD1	CASSLEETGTPLYF	TGCGCCAGCAGCTTGGAGGAGACAGGGACCCCCCTGTACTTC
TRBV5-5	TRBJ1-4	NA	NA	CASSLLTNEKLFF	TGTGCCAGCAGCTTGCTGACTAATGAAAAACTGTTTTTT
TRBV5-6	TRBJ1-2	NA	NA	CASSLAKGGRAGYTF	TGTGCCAGCAGCTTGGCCAAGGGAGGCAGGGCTGGCTACACCTTC
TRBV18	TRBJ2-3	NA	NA	CASSPPARDTQYF	TGTGCCAGCTCACCACCCGCTAGAGATACGCAGTATTTT
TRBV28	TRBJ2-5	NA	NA	CASSQGKETQYF	TGTGCCAGCAGTCAGGGTAAAGAGACCCAGTACTTC
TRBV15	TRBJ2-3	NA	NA	CATSRDNGGDTQYF	TGTGCCACCAGCAGAGATAACGGGGGTGATACGCAGTATTTT
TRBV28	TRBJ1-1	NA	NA	CATGNMEAFF	TGTGCCACTGGTAACATGGAAGCTTTCTTT
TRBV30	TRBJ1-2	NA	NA	CAWSVPGISYGYTF	TGTGCCTGGAGTGTACCCGGGATTAGCTATGGCTACACCTTC
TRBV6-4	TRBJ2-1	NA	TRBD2	CASSDSGGGYNEQFF	TGTGCCAGCAGTGACTCTGGCGGGGGCTACAATGAGCAGTTCTTC
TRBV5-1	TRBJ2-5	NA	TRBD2	CASSFAGGPQETQYF	TGCGCCAGCAGCTTCGCGGGGGGACCCCAAGAGACCCAGTACTTC
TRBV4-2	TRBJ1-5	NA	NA	CASSSQIDSYSNQPQHF	TGTGCCAGCTCAAGCCAAATCGACAGCTATAGCAATCAGCCCCAGCATTTT
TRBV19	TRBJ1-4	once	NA	CASRRRATNEKLFF	TGTGCCAGCCGACGCAGGGCAACTAATGAAAAACTGTTTTTT
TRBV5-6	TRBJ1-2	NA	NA	CASSLGGVDGYTF	TGTGCCAGCAGCTTAGGAGGGGTGGATGGCTACACCTTC